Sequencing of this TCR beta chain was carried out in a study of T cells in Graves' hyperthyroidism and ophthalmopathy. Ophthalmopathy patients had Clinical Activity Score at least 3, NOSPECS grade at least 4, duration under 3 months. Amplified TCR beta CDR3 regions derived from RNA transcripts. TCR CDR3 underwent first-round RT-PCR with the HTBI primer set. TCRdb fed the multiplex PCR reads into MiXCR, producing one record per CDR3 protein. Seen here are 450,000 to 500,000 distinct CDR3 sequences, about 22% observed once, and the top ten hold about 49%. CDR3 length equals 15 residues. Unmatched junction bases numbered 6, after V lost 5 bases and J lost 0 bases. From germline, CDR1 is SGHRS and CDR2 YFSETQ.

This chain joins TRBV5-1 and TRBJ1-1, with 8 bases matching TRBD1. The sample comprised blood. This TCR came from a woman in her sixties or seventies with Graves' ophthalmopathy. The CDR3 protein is CASRPGGAMNTEAFF. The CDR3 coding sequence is TGCGCCAGCAGACCAGGGGGCGCCATGAACACTGAAGCTTTCTTT.